This T cell receptor beta chain was obtained from a study of cytomegalovirus exposure and HLA in healthy donors (dated by TCRdb to 2015 to 2018). Regarding the complete study: According to an earlier analysis of a few hundred of the donors, roughly 180 million T cells yielded 117 million unique TCR beta sequences and more than 250 Gb of sequence data. An early release that covered about 640 HLA-typed donors contained about 300 gigabases of sequencing data and 85 million to 100 million unique TCR sequences. Of the 300 to 450 genotyped donors, 65% to 90% fell in the genetic ancestry cluster associated with self-reported Caucasian donors. The study was designed to test whether signatures of past pathogen exposure could be identified by cataloging public T cell receptors. The study profiled the T cell repertoires of 550 to 700 subjects by immunosequencing and related them to cytomegalovirus serostatus. A separate validation cohort of about 110 different subjects was used in addition to the 666-subject first cohort. The study combined high-throughput TCR immunosequencing, statistical association of individual TCRs with disease status, and machine learning to predict cytomegalovirus infection status. To study patterns of TCR occurrence, a later analysis re-analyzed previously published TCR beta repertoires from around 670 donors and added high-resolution HLA genotyping. Rather than using new phenotypic data, the later analysis identified candidate immune exposures from TCR beta sequences and from how often those sequences occurred across donors. To decide whether each TCR beta V gene segment behaved as functional or pseudogenic, an earlier analysis of some 600 of the donors relied on high-throughput TCR beta sequencing. Donor age, sex, ethnicity and CMV serostatus were collected together with the repertoire data. In a later genetic analysis, genome-wide SNP genotypes for about three fifths of the roughly 670 donors were used, and that subset was treated as a discovery cohort. Every discovery cohort repertoire had been produced on one sequencing platform. Both class I and class II loci were covered by HLA typing, at four-digit resolution. The number of typed donors differed by locus: roughly 629-640 for A, B, C, DRB1 and DQB1; approximately 540 for DQA1; 600 to 610 for DPA1; and some 470 for DPB1. A few DR-DQ haplotypes were treated as single units for association and clustering because of strong linkage in the cohort. On average, about 200,000 unique TCR beta nucleotide sequences were sequenced per donor among several hundred genotyped donors of the cohort, with around 19% of those sequences being non-productive. The study at large found these results: The study listed approximately 150 TCR beta chains as associated with cytomegalovirus. A few of the identified cytomegalovirus-associated TCR beta chains were confirmed in vitro to be specific for cytomegalovirus antigens. Linkage disequilibrium might explain the correlated functional status among segregating V segments, but an unknown experimental factor could not be ruled out. Because the 87-base-pair reads could not distinguish some IMGT-functional V segments, including TRBV6-2 and TRBV6-3, those segments were excluded. A cluster of highly shared sequence variants was judged likely to represent a technical artifact of the sequencing pipeline. The presence/absence analyses assumed that sequencing depth was roughly uniform across donors, and that assumption may not be true. When HLA alleles, especially DR and DQ, strongly co-occurred, TCR associations were difficult to assign to individual alleles. The classifier was reported to diagnose cytomegalovirus status with high specificity and sensitivity in both the original cohort and the validation cohort. In a later analysis, HLA-associated TCR beta chains were found to be more clonally expanded and to have lower generation probabilities than equally common non-associated chains. Specific HLA alleles were associated with 15,000 to 20,000 TCR beta sequences at a false discovery rate of 0.05 in a later analysis. According to a later analysis, parvovirus B19, influenza, CMV and Epstein-Barr virus appeared linked to several top co-occurrence clusters. According to a later genetic analysis, donors in an Asian-associated ancestry cluster had fewer N-insertions in productive TCRs than the approximately 670-donor mean. According to a later analysis, most CMV-associated TCR beta chains appeared to be HLA-restricted, and the HLA associations seemed to be driven largely by CMV exposure. Across donors, most TCR sequences were observed very rarely, whereas some public TCRs were present in many individuals. A further reported finding was that TCR beta sequences accurately predicted the HLA-A and HLA-B alleles for most subjects in the first cohort. Because counts were too low, roughly 17 rarely observed V segments, including chromosome 9 orphons, were left out of the earlier analysis of 587 of the donors. Immune exposure information for the cohort was limited to CMV serostatus. In a later analysis, TCR association rates were found to vary across HLA loci, with the most associated TCRs seen for DRB1 alleles and the fewest for HLA-C alleles. An earlier analysis of approximately 570 of the donors showed that most TCR beta V segments appeared in productive rearrangements either about 87% or about 30% of the time, which broadly matched IMGT annotations. HLA typing was unavailable for some donors at each locus, so association tests used only the typed subset. An association between a missense DCLRE1C variant and V-gene and J-gene trimming of TCR beta chains was found in a later genetic analysis and replicated in an independent cohort. Only TCR beta chains were sequenced in this cohort, and the absence of alpha or paired-chain data limited detectable features. The authors suggested that the approach could potentially be extended to other disease states and immunological phenotypes.

Remarks on this clone: No cognate antigen has been identified for it. No qualities accompany the bases; no much larger clone lies one base away.

From the germline V gene, CDR1 is SGHRS and CDR2 is YFSETQ. Compared with germline, V lacks 3 bases and J lacks 5 bases; bases without a gene match: 6. There are 15 amino acids in the CDR3, from cysteine to phenylalanine inclusive. Just CDR3 DNA is preserved here, 45 bases in frame from base 1. The cohort consisted of 666 healthy bone marrow donors. At the time of sampling, all cohort members were nominally healthy, though unrecorded immune exposures were likely present. The donor tested CMV seronegative and was one of the 352 seronegative cohort members. Every donor gave a peripheral blood sample, and the peripheral blood mononuclear cells from that sample were used for TCR beta sequencing. Genomic DNA extraction from the blood cell samples was performed with the Qiagen DNeasy Blood Extraction Kit. Library preparation employed the immunoSEQ multiplex PCR assay. For the multiplex PCR, a mixture combining 60 forward primers for TCR Vbeta segments and 13 reverse primers for TCR Jbeta segments was used. A multiplex PCR assay on genomic DNA amplified the CDR3 region of rearranged TCR beta genes. The Illumina HiSeq System was used to sequence the amplified TCR beta libraries as 87-base-pair reads. The study's processing was this. A later analysis counted 75 million to 100 million unique TCR beta chains across the 700 or so repertoires, and some 11 million of these chains were shared by at least two donors. Raw reads were error-corrected and collapsed into unique sequences by a nearest-neighbor algorithm in which closely related sequences were merged to remove PCR and sequencing errors. To assign V, D and J gene segments, CDR3 sequences were aligned to IMGT reference sequences. For a sequence to be retained, a match of at least six nucleotides to both a V gene segment and a J gene segment was required. Rearrangements were classified as productive when the CDR3 lacked stop codons and remained in frame with V and J, and all other rearrangements were classified as non-productive. CDR3 was defined according to IMGT convention as the region running from the second conserved V-encoded cysteine to the conserved J-encoded phenylalanine. The earlier analysis of about 610 of the donors excluded sequences that lacked an unambiguous match to a single V gene segment. In an earlier analysis of 450 to 750 of the donors, a V segment was called functional when productive rearrangements were above 56.7%, and segregating when the standard deviation between donors exceeded 5%. To diagnose cytomegalovirus status from the catalog of TCR beta chain sequences, a statistical classification framework was built. In a later analysis, V and J genes were assigned by comparing TCR nucleotide sequences against IMGT/GENE-DB human TR gene sequences. Using the TCRdist pipeline, a later analysis assigned CDR3 sequences along with most-parsimonious VDJ recombination scenarios. A later analysis defined each TCR beta chain by its CDR3 amino acid sequence plus V-gene family, and excluded reads lacking a unique V-gene family. As a way to deal with suspected cross-contamination and a sequencing artifact, a later analysis dropped roughly 600 nucleotide sequences that were highly shared and had low generation probability. In a later analysis, a clonal expansion index for each public chain was calculated from normalized within-repertoire ranks of inferred template counts. In a later analysis, generation probabilities were computed using a VDJ recombination model fitted to out-of-frame rearrangements, and the results were checked against IGoR. In a later analysis, hypergeometric tests were used to score TCR-TCR, TCR-HLA and TCR-CMV co-occurrence, with a repertoire-size bias correction applied to TCR pairs. In a later analysis, false discovery rates were estimated by permuting HLA or CMV assignments 20 times. In a later analysis, co-occurring TCRs were grouped using DBSCAN, and TCRdist sequence similarity was added for clustering within HLA-allele-positive subsets. For co-occurrence clustering, repertoires with fewer than 30,000 or more than 120,000 public chains were excluded, along with roughly 5 repertoires with anomalous nucleotide sharing. What TCRdb holds here is the immuneACCESS table cut down to in-frame rearrangements. Part of the clones is not present; checked against another copy, under half of the missing clones reflect an unresolved V gene, and the others are unexplained. That table gives V, J and clone size, and the DNA gave D and trimming. The sample has about 73,000 clones on record, roughly four fifths of them singletons. Under 15% of the sample is held by the ten biggest clonotypes.

Recombination joined TRBV5-1 with TRBJ2-5, and 11 junction bases match TRBD2. Sequencing input: PBMCs. The sequence derives from a man aged 65-85 years in good health and CMV-seronegative. The CDR3 reads CASSWDVAGGETQYF. The base sequence is TGCGCCAGCAGCTGGGACGTAGCGGGAGGGGAGACCCAGTACTTC.